These 5 T cell receptor beta chains were sequenced from one sample in a study of shared clonotypes between healthy human individuals. Sequenced by immunoSEQ multiplex PCR; TCRdb stores in-frame clones only, minus some. Among hundreds of thousands of clones listed, 74% were seen once. The sample was memory CD4+ T cells sorted from blood. As to subset: CD45RA-negative fraction. The receptors originated from a woman in her 30s in good health.

The chain carries TRBV7-9 and TRBJ1-2, with 9 bases identical to TRBD1. V dropped 7 bases and J dropped 4; count of bases not matched to a gene: 10. The V gene's germline CDR1 is SEHNR and CDR2 FQNEAQ (reference sequence). The CDR3 runs to 15 residues. CDR3 bases: TGTGCCAGCAAGCGACAGGGGGAGATCAGCTATGGCTACACCTTC. It codes for CASKRQGEISYGYTF.

V usage is TRBV30 and J usage is TRBJ2-5; the D call may be TRBD1 or TRBD2 (6 bases each). The ends were cut back, 0 bases at V and 5 bases at J, with 16 bases in the middle. Germline V CDR1 and CDR2: GTSNPN, SVGIG (reference sequence). The length of the CDR3 is 15 residues. In DNA, the CDR3 is TGTGCCTGGAGTGTAATCGGAGGGGGGATTGAGACCCAGTACTTC. Residues: CAWSVIGGGIETQYF. Complete variable domain (other parts from reference TRBV30 and TRBJ2-5): SQTIHQWPATLVQPVGSPLSLECTVEGTSNPNLYWYRQAAGRGLQLLFYSVGIGQISSEVPQNLSASRPQDRQFILSSKKLLLSDSGFYLCAWSVIGGGIETQYFGPGTRLLVL.

The chain carries TRBV28 and TRBJ2-3, with D perhaps TRBD1 (6 bases). CDR1 and CDR2 (germline): MDHEN, SYDVKM. This CDR3 is built from 14 residues. V lost 7 bases to trimming and J lost 3 bases, with 14 bases between them. The chain's CDR3 is CASKGTPGTDTQYF. The CDR3 nucleotides are TGTGCCAGCAAAGGGACACCCGGGACAGATACGCAGTATTTT.

Turning to this clone: At the DNA level, this CDR3 is encoded by other sequences in the same sample as well. This chain links TRBV2 with TRBJ2-5, with a weak D call TRBD2 (6 bases). The germline V gene has CDR1 SNHLY and CDR2 FYNNEI. This CDR3 is built from 12 residues. V was cut by 6 bases and J by 4 bases, with 9 bases left in between. In DNA form, the CDR3 reads TGTGCCAGCAGGATGGGGGGAGAGACCCAGTACTTC. Translated, it gives CASRMGGETQYF.

The chain has TRBV19 and TRBJ1-2; D might be TRBD1 (6 bases). The CDR3 totals 14 residues. Trimming pared 4 bases from V and 8 bases from J, leaving 17 bases between. Looked up from germline, CDR1 is LNHDA and CDR2 is SQIVND (reference sequence). The CDR3 reads CASSTMGGARGYTF. The CDR3 coding sequence is TGTGCCAGTAGTACCATGGGGGGGGCGCGAGGCTACACCTTC.